This T cell receptor (beta chain) appears in the sequencing data of a study of OX40 agonist ivuxolimab in advanced cancers. Whole-study context: Every 2 weeks, patients received ivuxolimab intravenously, dosed at 0.01 to 10 mg/kg. Males comprised approximately 84% of the group, whose mean age was approximately 60 years (range roughly 20 to 85).

Repertoires were generated with immunoSEQ multiplex PCR, while TCRdb's copy carries only in-frame clones and drops some. This table has tens of thousands of clones, roughly nine tenths appearing once. Regarding the study as a whole: Partial responders at 0.1-3.0 mg/kg showed near-lowest clonal expansion. Clonal expansion by week 6 occurred in CD4+ and CD8+ blood T cells (at 0.1 to 3.0 mg/kg).

Regarding this clone: The antigen is undetermined.

The CDR3 is 14 residues long. The V gene's germline CDR1 is MNHNS and CDR2 SASEGT. The V gene lost 2 bases and the J gene lost 6 bases, with 11 bases spanning the gap. This sequence was found in an adult with an advanced solid tumor such as melanoma, head and neck, liver or kidney cancer. V usage is TRBV6-1 and J usage is TRBJ1-5; a weak D match, TRBD1 (6 bases). This sample comprised CD4+ or CD8+ T cells sorted from blood, obtained in a trial of the OX40 agonist ivuxolimab. The CDR3 coding sequence is TGTGCCAGCAGTGAACAAGGGGGAAGTCAGCCCCAGCATTTT. This codes for CASSEQGGSQPQHF.